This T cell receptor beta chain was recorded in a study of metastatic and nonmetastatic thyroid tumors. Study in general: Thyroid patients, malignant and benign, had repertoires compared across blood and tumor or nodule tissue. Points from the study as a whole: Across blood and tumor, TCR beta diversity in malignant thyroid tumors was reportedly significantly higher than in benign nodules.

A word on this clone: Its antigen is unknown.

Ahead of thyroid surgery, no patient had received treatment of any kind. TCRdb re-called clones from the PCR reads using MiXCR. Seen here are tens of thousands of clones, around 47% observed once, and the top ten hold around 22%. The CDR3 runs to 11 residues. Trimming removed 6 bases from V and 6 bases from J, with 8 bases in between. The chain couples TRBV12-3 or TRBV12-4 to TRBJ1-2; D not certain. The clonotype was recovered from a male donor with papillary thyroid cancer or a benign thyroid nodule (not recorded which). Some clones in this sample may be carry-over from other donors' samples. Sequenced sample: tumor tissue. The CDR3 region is CASSSANGYTF. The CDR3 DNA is TGTGCCAGCAGCTCGGCAAATGGCTACACCTTC.